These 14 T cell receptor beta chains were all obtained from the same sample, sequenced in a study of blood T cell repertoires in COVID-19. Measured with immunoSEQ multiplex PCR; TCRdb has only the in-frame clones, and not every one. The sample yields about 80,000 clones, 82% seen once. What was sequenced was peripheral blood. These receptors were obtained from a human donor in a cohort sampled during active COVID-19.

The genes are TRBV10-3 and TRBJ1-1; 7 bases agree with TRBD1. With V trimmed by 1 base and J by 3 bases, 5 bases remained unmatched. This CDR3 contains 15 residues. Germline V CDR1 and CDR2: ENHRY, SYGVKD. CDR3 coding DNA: TGTGCCATCAGTGAGTTGGGACAGTGGGACACTGAAGCTTTCTTT. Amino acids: CAISELGQWDTEAFF.

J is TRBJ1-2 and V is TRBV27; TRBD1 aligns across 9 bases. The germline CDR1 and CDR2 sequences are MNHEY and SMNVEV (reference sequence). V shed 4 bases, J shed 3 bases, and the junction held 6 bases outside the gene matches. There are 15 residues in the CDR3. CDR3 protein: CASSSPRTGDYGYTF. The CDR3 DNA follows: TGTGCCAGCAGTTCCCCCCGGACAGGGGACTATGGCTACACCTTC.

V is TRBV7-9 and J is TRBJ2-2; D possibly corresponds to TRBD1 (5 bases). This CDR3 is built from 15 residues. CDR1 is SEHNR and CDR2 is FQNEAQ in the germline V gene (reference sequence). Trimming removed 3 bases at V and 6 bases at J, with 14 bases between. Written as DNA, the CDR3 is TGTGCCAGCAGCTTCGTCAGGGTAGGCGCCGGGGAGCTGTTTTTT. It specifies CASSFVRVGAGELFF.

CDR3 sequence reads: CATSDRVGLSDEQFF. The CDR3 bases are TGTGCCACCAGTGATCGCGTCGGTCTCTCGGATGAGCAGTTCTTC. The chain has TRBV24-1 and TRBJ2-1; D is uncertain. This CDR3 is built from 15 residues. Trimming took 3 bases from V and 8 from J, leaving 16 bases between them. Germline V gene data show CDR1 as KGHDR and CDR2 as SFDVKD.

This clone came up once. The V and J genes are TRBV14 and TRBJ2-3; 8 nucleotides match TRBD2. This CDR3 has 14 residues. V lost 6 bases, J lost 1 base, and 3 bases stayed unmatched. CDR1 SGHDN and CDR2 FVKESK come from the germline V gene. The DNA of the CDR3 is TGTGCCAGCAGTCTCGGGGGGGGCACAGATACGCAGTATTTT. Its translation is CASSLGGGTDTQYF.

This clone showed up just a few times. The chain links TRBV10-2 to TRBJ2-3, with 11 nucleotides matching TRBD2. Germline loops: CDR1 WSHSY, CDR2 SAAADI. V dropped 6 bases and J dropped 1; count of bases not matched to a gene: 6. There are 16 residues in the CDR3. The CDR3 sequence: CASRRLAGSGTDTQYF. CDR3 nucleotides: TGCGCCAGCAGGAGACTAGCGGGGTCTGGCACAGATACGCAGTATTTT.

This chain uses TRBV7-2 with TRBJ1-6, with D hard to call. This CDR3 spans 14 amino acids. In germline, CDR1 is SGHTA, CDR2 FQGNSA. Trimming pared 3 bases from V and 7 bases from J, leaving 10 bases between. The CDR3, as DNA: TGTGCCAGCAGCTTTCCGGGGTGGAATTCACCCCTCCACTTT. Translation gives CASSFPGWNSPLHF.

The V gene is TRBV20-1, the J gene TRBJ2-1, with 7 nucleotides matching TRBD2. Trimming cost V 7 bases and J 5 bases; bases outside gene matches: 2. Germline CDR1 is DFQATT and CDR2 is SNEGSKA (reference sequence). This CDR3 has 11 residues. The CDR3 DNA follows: TGCAGTGGGGGGGGGAACAATGAGCAGTTCTTC. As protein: CSGGGNNEQFF.

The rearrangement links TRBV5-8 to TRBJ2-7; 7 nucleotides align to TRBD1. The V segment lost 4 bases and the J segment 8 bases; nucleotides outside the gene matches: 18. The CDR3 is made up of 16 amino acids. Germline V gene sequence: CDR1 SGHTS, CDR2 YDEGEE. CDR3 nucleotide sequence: TGTGCCAGCAGCCCTGTTTCCCGGGACAGATCGATCAAGCAGTACTTC. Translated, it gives CASSPVSRDRSIKQYF.

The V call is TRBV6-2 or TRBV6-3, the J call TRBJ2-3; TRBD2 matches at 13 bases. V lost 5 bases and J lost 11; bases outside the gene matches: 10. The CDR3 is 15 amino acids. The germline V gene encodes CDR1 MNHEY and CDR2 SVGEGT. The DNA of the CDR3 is TGTGCCAGCAGTGCTTCTACTAGCGGGGGGGCTGGGCAGTATTTT. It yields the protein CASSASTSGGAGQYF.

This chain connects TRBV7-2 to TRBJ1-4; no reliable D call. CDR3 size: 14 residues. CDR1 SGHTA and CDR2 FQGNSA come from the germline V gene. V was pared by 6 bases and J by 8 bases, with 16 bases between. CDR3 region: CASRPTRETEKLFF. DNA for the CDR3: TGTGCCAGCAGGCCGACACGGGAAACCGAAAAACTGTTTTTT.

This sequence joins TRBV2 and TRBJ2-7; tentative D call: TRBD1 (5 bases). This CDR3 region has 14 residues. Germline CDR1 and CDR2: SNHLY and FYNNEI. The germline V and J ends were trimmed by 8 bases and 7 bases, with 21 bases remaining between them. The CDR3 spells CASGILRVIWEQYF. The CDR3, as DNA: TGTGCCAGCGGTATACTCAGGGTTATCTGGGAGCAGTACTTC. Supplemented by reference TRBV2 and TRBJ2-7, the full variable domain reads EPEVTQTPSHQVTQMGQEVILRCVPISNHLYFYWYRQILGQKVEFLVSFYNNEISEKSEIFDDQFSVERPDGSNFTLKIRSTKLEDSAMYFCASGILRVIWEQYFGPGTRLTVT.

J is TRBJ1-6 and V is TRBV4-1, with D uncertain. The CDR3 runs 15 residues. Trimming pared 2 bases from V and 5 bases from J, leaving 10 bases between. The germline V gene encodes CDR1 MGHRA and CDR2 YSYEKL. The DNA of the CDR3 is TGCGCCAGCAGCCAAACGTCAGTGGATAATTCACCCCTCCACTTT. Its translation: CASSQTSVDNSPLHF.

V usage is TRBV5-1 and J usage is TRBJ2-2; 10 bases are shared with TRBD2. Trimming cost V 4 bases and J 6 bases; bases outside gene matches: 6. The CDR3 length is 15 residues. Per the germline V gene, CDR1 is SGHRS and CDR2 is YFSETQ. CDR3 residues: CASSLQSGGAGELFF. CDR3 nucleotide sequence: TGCGCCAGCAGCCTCCAAAGCGGGGGGGCCGGGGAGCTGTTTTTT. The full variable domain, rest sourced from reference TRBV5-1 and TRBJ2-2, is KAGVTQTPRYLIKTRGQQVTLSCSPISGHRSVSWYQQTPGQGLQFLFEYFSETQRNKGNFPGRFSGRQFSNSRSEMNVSTLELGDSALYLCASSLQSGGAGELFFGEGSRLTVL.